One sample yielded the 3 T cell receptor beta chains listed below, sequenced in a study of OX40 agonist ivuxolimab in advanced cancers. Repertoires were generated with immunoSEQ multiplex PCR, while TCRdb's copy carries only in-frame clones and drops some. The table shows around 27,000 clones, with approximately 90% occurring only once. The sample consisted of CD4+ or CD8+ T cells sorted from blood, taken in a trial of the OX40 agonist ivuxolimab. The receptors derive from an adult with an advanced solid tumor such as melanoma, head and neck, liver or kidney cancer.

To note about this clone: Germline is not matched at one junction end, which may reflect a read error. The chain uses TRBV28 and TRBJ2-2; D gene uncertain. The CDR3 runs to 18 residues. Germline lookup yields CDR1 MDHEN and CDR2 SYDVKM. CDR3 coding DNA: TGTGCCAGCAGTTTACCAAGTCGAGGCCTGAGGAACGCCGGGGAGCTGTTTTTT. Protein sequence: CASSLPSRGLRNAGELFF.

The J gene is TRBJ2-2, the V gene TRBV7-6; 10 bases are a match to TRBD2. The CDR3 covers 15 residues. Germline assignment: CDR1 SGHVS and CDR2 FNYEAQ. The ends lost 4 bases at V and 7 bases at J; junction bases unmatched: 6. CDR3 protein: CASSSGTSVFGELFF. CDR3 DNA: TGTGCCAGCAGCTCCGGGACTAGCGTTTTCGGGGAGCTGTTTTTT.

The V call is TRBV7-2, the J call TRBJ2-7, with 7 positions matching TRBD2. After removal of 1 base from V and 0 bases from J, the junction contained 9 bases not matched to a gene. This CDR3 spans 17 amino acids. The germline gives CDR1 SGHTA, CDR2 FQGNSA. CDR3 DNA sequence: TGTGCCAGCAGCTTAGTAGGCCTAGCGGACTTCTCCTACGAGCAGTACTTC. Translated, it gives CASSLVGLADFSYEQYF.